The 24 T cell receptor beta chains reported below all come from one sample, sequenced in a study of Graves' ophthalmopathy and Graves' hyperthyroidism. Amplification from RNA transcripts yielded the TCR beta CDR3 regions. The first round was an RT-PCR with HTBI primers, and the second round was a multiplex PCR. Each CDR3 protein is one row after TCRdb ran MiXCR on the multiplex PCR reads. This repertoire shows 500,000 to 800,000 distinct CDR3 sequences, over 40% found once; its top ten account for 3.3%. Sequencing input: peripheral blood. The receptors were gathered from an adult man with Graves' ophthalmopathy.

This clonotype was recorded at least ten times. This chain joins TRBV19 and TRBJ2-7, with D tentatively TRBD1 (7 bases). The CDR3 is 18 amino acids. Germline V gene lookup returns CDR1 LNHDA and CDR2 SQIVND (reference sequence). V was clipped by 5 bases and J by 3 bases, with 26 bases between them. In nucleotides, the CDR3 is TGTGCCAGTAGTCCCTCAGGGGGGCGGCACCAGATCAACTACGAGCAGTACTTC. Protein: CASSPSGGRHQINYEQYF.

V usage is TRBV25-1 and J usage is TRBJ2-2; either TRBD1 or TRBD2 may fit D (5 bases each). Germline CDR1 is MGHDK and CDR2 is SYGVNS. The CDR3 totals 16 residues. Trimming took off 4 bases at V and 0 bases at J, with 12 bases between the two ends. CDR3 nucleotide sequence: TGTGCCAGCAGTGCCATACGGGGCTCGAACACCGGGGAGCTGTTTTTT. Its translation is CASSAIRGSNTGELFF.

This clonotype was seen ten or more times. The rearrangement links TRBV9 to TRBJ2-7; no definite D call. The germline CDR1 and CDR2 sequences are SGDLS and YYNGEE. The CDR3 has 15 amino acids. The V and J ends lost 0 bases and 2 bases respectively, with 12 bases between them. The CDR3 nucleotides read TGTGCCAGCAGCGTAGATCTGGGTACCGCCTACGAGCAGTACTTC. This encodes CASSVDLGTAYEQYF.

In its sample, this clonotype was seen many times. The chain joins TRBV5-5 to TRBJ2-5; 9 positions match TRBD1. This CDR3 spans 14 amino acids. V shed 7 bases and J 3 bases; nucleotides not matched to a gene: 7. CDR1 is SGHKS and CDR2 is YYEKEE in the germline V gene (reference sequence). The CDR3 is CASSGTGSKETQYF. The DNA of the CDR3 is TGTGCCAGCTCCGGGACAGGGAGTAAAGAGACCCAGTACTTC.

This clonotype was counted many times. The genes are TRBV2 and TRBJ1-2; 11 nucleotides match TRBD1. Germline assignment: CDR1 SNHLY and CDR2 FYNNEI. The CDR3 consists of 14 residues. J gave up 3 bases and V 9 bases, and 6 bases lay outside the gene matches. The CDR3 nucleotides read TGTGCCAGTTGGACAGGGGGCGCCGACTATGGCTACACCTTC. Encoded protein: CASWTGGADYGYTF.

The chain employs TRBV5-8 and TRBJ1-1; unclear D gene. This CDR3 has 11 residues. V was shortened by 5 bases and J by 10 bases, with 12 bases between the two germline ends. Germline V gives CDR1 SGHTS, CDR2 YDEGEE. The chain's CDR3 is CASRLRGLAFF. The CDR3 nucleotides are TGTGCCAGCAGGCTTCGAGGGCTAGCTTTCTTT.

The CDR3 loop reads CSAEVRDRETYGYTF. The CDR3 DNA is TGCAGCGCCGAAGTCCGGGACAGAGAGACCTATGGCTACACCTTC. The V call is TRBV29-1, the J call TRBJ1-2; TRBD1 agrees at 7 bases. V lost 7 bases and J lost 4; bases outside the gene matches: 15. The CDR3 has 15 residues. Germline values: CDR1 SQVTM, CDR2 ANQGSEA. The variable domain in full, completed from reference TRBV29-1 and TRBJ1-2, reads SAVISQKPSRDICQRGTSLTIQCQVDSQVTMMFWYRQQPGQSLTLIATANQGSEATYESGFVIDKFPISRPNLTFSTLTVSNMSPEDSSIYLCSAEVRDRETYGYTFGSGTRLTVV.

In its sample, this clonotype was seen a few times. This chain links TRBV4-1 with TRBJ2-7, with TRBD2 identical over 7 bases. This CDR3 comprises 15 residues. Trimming cost V 1 base and J 3 bases; bases outside gene matches: 6. Germline lookup yields CDR1 MGHRA and CDR2 YSYEKL. CDR3 sequence (DNA): TGCGCCAGCAGCCAAGTCTCTAGCGGAGTCTACGAGCAGTACTTC. Translated, it gives CASSQVSSGVYEQYF.

This clonotype was counted a few times. The chain employs TRBV4-1 and TRBJ1-3; maybe TRBD1 (5 bases). The CDR3 consists of 13 residues. CDR1 MGHRA and CDR2 YSYEKL come from the germline V gene. V lost 4 bases and J 9 bases, leaving 13 bases between the germline ends. The CDR3 here is CASSPILGGTIYF. The CDR3 bases are TGCGCCAGCAGCCCGATCCTGGGGGGCACCATATATTTT.

This clonotype showed up just once. The chain carries TRBV15 and TRBJ1-2, with a weak D call TRBD1 (6 bases). Germline values: CDR1 LNHNV, CDR2 YYDKDF (reference sequence). The germline V and J ends were trimmed by 0 bases and 5 bases, with 10 bases remaining between them. CDR3 length equals 14 residues. CDR3 sequence: CATSRDQGRYGYTF. The CDR3 nucleotides are TGTGCCACCAGCAGAGATCAGGGGAGGTATGGCTACACCTTC.

This clonotype occurred a few times. Compared with germline, one end of the junction differs, possibly owing to a read error. This rearrangement joins TRBV4-1 to TRBJ2-5; D not certain. The CDR3 totals 15 residues. Germline lookup yields CDR1 MGHRA and CDR2 YSYEKL. As DNA, the CDR3 is TGTGCCAGCAGCCAAGAAATTGATCGAGGAGAGACCCAGTACTTC. Amino acid sequence: CASSQEIDRGETQYF.

This clonotype showed up many times. This chain uses TRBV7-2 with TRBJ1-5; D is possibly TRBD1 (6 bases). The germline V and J ends were trimmed by 1 base and 3 bases, with 13 bases remaining between them. This CDR3 is built from 16 residues. Germline V gene sequence: CDR1 SGHTA, CDR2 FQGNSA. The CDR3 DNA follows: TGTGCCAGCAGCTTAGGCCGGACAGTTCTCAATCAGCCCCAGCATTTT. It specifies CASSLGRTVLNQPQHF.

This clonotype has ten or more counts. The gene calls are TRBV9 and TRBJ2-6, with 8 bases identical to TRBD1. With 6 bases clipped from V and 2 bases from J, the junction kept 7 bases outside the gene matches. The CDR3 runs to 16 residues. Germline V gene data show CDR1 as SGDLS and CDR2 as YYNGEE. The CDR3 DNA is TGTGCCAGCACAACCGGGACAGGCACTGGGGCCAACGTCCTGACTTTC. Translated: CASTTGTGTGANVLTF.

The chain combines TRBV11-1 with TRBJ2-3; possibly TRBD2 for D (6 bases). Trimming cost V 2 bases and J 2 bases, with 11 bases left between them. CDR1 and CDR2 from the germline V gene are SGHAT and FQDESV (reference sequence). CDR3 length: 15 amino acids. The CDR3 protein is CASSLIGGDTDTQYF. In DNA, the CDR3 is TGTGCCAGCAGCTTAATCGGGGGTGACACAGATACGCAGTATTTT.

This clonotype was detected many times. The rearrangement links TRBV14 to TRBJ1-2, with a weak D call TRBD1 (5 bases). Trimming took 4 bases from V and 5 from J, leaving 11 bases between them. CDR3 size: 13 residues. Looked up from germline, CDR1 is SGHDN and CDR2 is FVKESK. The CDR3 loop is CASSPGAEYGYTF. As DNA, the CDR3 is TGTGCCAGCAGCCCCGGGGCGGAATATGGCTACACCTTC.

The chain employs TRBV5-5 and TRBJ1-2; 9 bases align to TRBD1. Unmatched junction bases numbered 8, after V lost 4 bases and J lost 4 bases. Germline V gives CDR1 SGHKS, CDR2 YYEKEE (reference sequence). The CDR3 length is 15 residues. As DNA, the CDR3 is TGTGCCAGCAGCCCGGAGGACAGGGGCTCCTATGGCTACACCTTC. It yields the protein CASSPEDRGSYGYTF.

The chain has TRBV9 and TRBJ1-4; no clear D. Trimming cost V 6 bases and J 8 bases, with 17 bases left between them. The CDR3 covers 14 residues. Per the germline V gene, CDR1 is SGDLS and CDR2 is YYNGEE. CDR3 region: CASKGDGNGEKLFF. CDR3 in DNA: TGTGCCAGCAAGGGCGATGGAAACGGGGAAAAACTGTTTTTT.

Regarding this clonotype: In this CDR3 the conserved last residue, phenylalanine or tryptophan, is missing, so a read error is likely. This chain connects TRBV24-1 to TRBJ2-7; weak D call: TRBD2 (6 bases). The CDR3 runs to 15 residues. CDR1 and CDR2 (germline): KGHDR, SFDVKD. V lost 4 bases to trimming and J lost 2 bases, with 14 bases between them. CDR3 in DNA: TGTGCCACCAGTGACTCTACTACGGGGGCCTACGAGCAGTACCTC. Amino acid sequence: CATSDSTTGAYEQYL.

The CDR3, as DNA: TGCAGCGTAAAGGGCCAGGGGGCTTATGAGCAGTACTTC. Translated: CSVKGQGAYEQYF. The rearrangement links TRBV29-1 to TRBJ2-7; 8 nucleotides align to TRBD1. With 6 bases clipped from V and 7 bases from J, the junction kept 11 bases outside the gene matches. The germline gives CDR1 SQVTM, CDR2 ANQGSEA. The CDR3 consists of 13 residues.

The chain carries TRBV29-1 and TRBJ1-4; D may be TRBD1 (6 bases). Germline assignment: CDR1 SQVTM and CDR2 ANQGSEA. The CDR3 spans 13 residues. Here the CDR3 reads CTGTLATNEKLFF. CDR3 sequence (DNA): TGCACCGGGACACTTGCAACTAATGAAAAACTGTTTTTT.

Note on this clonotype: At one end the junction does not follow the germline gene, possibly because of a read error. This rearrangement joins TRBV7-2 to TRBJ1-2, with D unclear. CDR3 size: 13 residues. CDR1 and CDR2 (germline): SGHTA, FQGNSA. Here the CDR3 DNA reads TGCGCCAGCAGCTTGGCCCATGACTATGGCAACACCTTC. Translated: CASSLAHDYGNTF.

This clonotype came up many times. The chain uses TRBV10-3 and TRBJ2-6, with D unresolved. The CDR3 contains 15 residues. The germline V gene has CDR1 ENHRY and CDR2 SYGVKD. Trimming pared 10 bases from V and 0 bases from J, leaving 13 bases between. The CDR3 sequence: CASKGLNSGANVLTF. For the CDR3, the DNA is TGTGCCAGCAAAGGGCTCAACTCTGGGGCCAACGTCCTGACTTTC.

This clonotype was detected many times. The chain combines TRBV6-5 with TRBJ2-5; TRBD1 matches 11 bases. The CDR3 spans 13 residues. Trimming took 2 bases from V and 13 from J; bases not matched to a gene: 6. From germline, CDR1 is MNHEY and CDR2 SVGAGI. CDR3 loop: CASSYGQGAVWYF. CDR3 nucleotide sequence: TGTGCCAGCAGTTACGGACAGGGGGCCGTGTGGTACTTC.

As concerns this clonotype: Relative to the germline gene, one junction end is altered; a read error may explain this. V usage is TRBV7-2 and J usage is TRBJ1-1; D is ambiguous. Germline loops: CDR1 SGHTA, CDR2 FQGNSA. The CDR3 is 17 amino acids. The CDR3 nucleotides are TGCGCCAGCAGCCAAGATCCGGGCAGTCCAGCAAACACTGAAGCTTTCTTT. Translating gives CASSQDPGSPANTEAFF.